The rows below give T cell receptor beta chains drawn from one sample of a study of T cell responses to AZD1222 COVID-19 vaccine. Using immunoSEQ multiplex PCR, the repertoire was profiled, and TCRdb retains in-frame clones only, with some absent. The data contain roughly 190,000 clones, approximately 92% of them singletons. The material was peripheral blood, obtained on day 0 of AZD1222 vaccination. These receptors came from an adult in good health. CDR3s include the opening cysteine and the closing phenylalanine or tryptophan. A D gene is named only where the DNA matches it firmly. Not every row has a clone size; where given, it reads once, few, many or a size class.

j_gene	v_gene	abundance	d_gene	CDR3nt	CDR3aa
TRBJ1-1	TRBV11-3	NA	NA	TGTGCCAGCAGCCCTCAGGGGTCGAACACTGAAGCTTTCTTT	CASSPQGSNTEAFF
TRBJ2-2	TRBV7-2	NA	TRBD2	TGTGCCAGCAGCTTAGTGGGACTAGCGGGGGGCACCGGGGAGCTGTTTTTT	CASSLVGLAGGTGELFF
TRBJ1-3	TRBV10-3	NA	NA	TGTGCCATCAGGCGACAGGTCCCTCTGGGAAACACCATATATTTT	CAIRRQVPLGNTIYF
TRBJ1-6	TRBV9	NA	NA	TGTGCCAGCAGCGTAGGGTGGCAGGGGAGGTCACCCCTCCACTTT	CASSVGWQGRSPLHF
TRBJ1-5	TRBV27	NA	NA	TGTGCAAGCGGTCTTCAGCCCCAGCATTTT	CASGLQPQHF
TRBJ2-1	TRBV12-3/TRBV12-4	NA	NA	TGTGCCAGCAGTTTTTCGGCTGAGCAGTTCTTC	CASSFSAEQFF
TRBJ1-5	TRBV28	NA	TRBD1	TGTGCCAGCAGTTTATGGAGGACAGGGGTGAATCAGCCCCAGCATTTT	CASSLWRTGVNQPQHF
TRBJ1-4	TRBV4-1	NA	NA	TGCGCCAGCAGCCAAGACCAGTCCCCACTGCGAGCTAATGAAAAACTGTTTTTT	CASSQDQSPLRANEKLFF
TRBJ1-2	TRBV28	NA	TRBD1	TGTGCCAGCACCGGAAGACAGGGGGGTAACTATGGCTACACCTTC	CASTGRQGGNYGYTF
TRBJ2-7	TRBV28	NA	NA	TGTGCCACCCAGAGGGGTTTCCTCCTTGTAGGGGAGCAGTACTTC	CATQRGFLLVGEQYF
TRBJ2-2	TRBV7-3	few	TRBD2	TGTGCCAGCAGCCCGACTAGCGGGGGAAGCGGCACCGGGGAGCTGTTTTTT	CASSPTSGGSGTGELFF
TRBJ1-1	TRBV18	NA	NA	TGTGCCAGCTCACCGATAATAGGGTACACTGAAGCTTTCTTT	CASSPIIGYTEAFF
TRBJ1-2	TRBV6-5	NA	TRBD1	TGTGCCAGCTTGCGACAGGGCCCCACCTATGGCTACACCTTC	CASLRQGPTYGYTF
TRBJ1-6	TRBV2	NA	NA	TGTGCCAGCAGGGGTACAGGTAACCCCCACTTT	CASRGTGNPHF
TRBJ1-5	TRBV28	NA	TRBD1	TGTGCCAGCAGCCTTGGAGGGACAGGGTATCAGCCCCAGCATTTT	CASSLGGTGYQPQHF